This is a list of T cell receptor beta chains from one sample in a study of blood T cell repertoires in COVID-19. Profiling relied on immunoSEQ multiplex PCR, and the TCRdb table lists in-frame clones only, not all of them. The sample has 250,000 to 300,000 clones; roughly 88% are singletons. Specimen: peripheral blood. Receptor source: a woman in her seventies with acute or convalescent COVID-19. The CDR3 runs from the conserved cysteine through the conserved F or W. Each record gives: V gene, CDR3 length, clone size, CDR3 protein. The size field is filled for only some rows; it gives once, few, many or a size class.

TRBV6-2/TRBV6-3	15	.	CASSLTSGGRDTQYF
TRBV9	14	.	CASSRTGLNYGYTF
TRBV5-1	14	.	CASSLETGNQPQHF
TRBV5-1	19	few	CASSLEASGGSANTGELFF
TRBV10-2	16	once	CASSLTGGWTNEKLFF
TRBV6-5	14	.	CASSFRGANTEAFF
TRBV7-9	13	.	CASSNPVNTEAFF
TRBV6-1	14	once	CASKVDTGPGEQYF
TRBV9	14	.	CASSLGTSGYEQYF
TRBV2	13	.	CASQWTRSETQYF
TRBV7-9	15	.	CASRQPGGGNGELFF
TRBV29-1	13	.	CSVTGTSHETQYF
TRBV20-1	11	.	CSASRMTEAFF
TRBV28	14	.	CASRRTGARQPQHF
TRBV5-1	19	.	CASSLEVIGTSRGLYEQYF
TRBV2	14	.	CASKMTGGGEKLFF
TRBV7-9	15	.	CASSNRQGTRNTIYF
TRBV7-3	16	.	CASSSGLSRFVNEQFF
TRBV29-1	13	.	CSVTLRGQETQYF
TRBV7-9	16	.	CASSLDGADRVRGYTF
TRBV5-4	16	once	CASSLPRAGESYGYTF
TRBV27	13	.	CASGGAYQDTQYF
TRBV11-2	11	.	CASSFRGGYTF
TRBV14	14	.	CASSQDHPGSGYTF
TRBV5-1	14	.	CASPSREFNQPQHF
TRBV5-1	13	.	CASKEGVTDEQFF
TRBV2	14	.	CASSGATRNQPQHF
TRBV5-1	14	.	CASRTSGGMTEQFF
TRBV18	14	.	CASSPLEGPDTQYF
TRBV29-1	13	.	CSVFDRQSYGYTF
TRBV5-6	13	.	CASSFSRHREQYF
TRBV30	16	.	CAWSGASGAPTDTQYF
TRBV5-4	16	.	CASSFGQGISGNTIYF
TRBV7-2	14	.	CASSLRGGIHTQYF
TRBV11-2	13	.	CASVDLRVHTQYF
TRBV4-2	16	.	CASSQDATGAAYEQYF
TRBV13	13	few	CASSPGGGNEQFF
TRBV7-6	12	.	CASSLALETQYF
TRBV6-5	13	.	CASSKDKLEKLFF
TRBV19	18	.	CASSTGAVNYRDTGELFF
TRBV29-1	12	.	CSSGQGTDTQYF
TRBV18	14	few	CASSLGGRYDEQYF
TRBV6-5	15	.	CASSNVNRGKNGYTF
TRBV25-1	13	.	CASIGQGRDTQYF
TRBV18	13	.	CASSPTGSDGYTF
TRBV19	17	.	CASSPHLTSLDTDTQYF
TRBV5-4	15	.	CASSSGGEFGETQYF
TRBV27	13	.	CASSLRGNTEAFF
TRBV30	13	.	CAWSTSENNEQFF
TRBV27	14	few	CASRGQDRYNEQFF
TRBV14	15	.	CASSVTGSGANVLTF
TRBV5-1	15	.	CASSPPGTGLGGYTF
TRBV9	15	.	CASTAGAFSGNTIYF
TRBV29-1	13	.	CSGQGGKTGELFF
TRBV7-3	16	.	CASSSSTSGGFNEQFF
TRBV5-1	14	.	CASSWTGEGQPQHF
TRBV11-2	14	.	CASSRSGFTYEQYF
TRBV19	15	.	CASSPRTGRADTIYF
TRBV7-2	15	.	CASSSTGNSYNEQFF